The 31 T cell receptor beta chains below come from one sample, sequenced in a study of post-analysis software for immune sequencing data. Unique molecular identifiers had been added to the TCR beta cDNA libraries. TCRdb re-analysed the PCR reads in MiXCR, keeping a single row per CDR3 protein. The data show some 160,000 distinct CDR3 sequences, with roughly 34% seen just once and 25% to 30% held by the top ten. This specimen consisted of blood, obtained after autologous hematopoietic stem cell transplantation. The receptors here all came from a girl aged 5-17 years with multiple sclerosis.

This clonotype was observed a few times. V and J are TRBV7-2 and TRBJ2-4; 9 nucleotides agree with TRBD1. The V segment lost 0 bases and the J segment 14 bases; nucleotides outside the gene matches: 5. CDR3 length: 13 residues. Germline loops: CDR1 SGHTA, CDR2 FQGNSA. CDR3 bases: TGTGCCAGCAGCTTAGCGCCCGGGACAGGGAAGTACTTC. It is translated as CASSLAPGTGKYF.

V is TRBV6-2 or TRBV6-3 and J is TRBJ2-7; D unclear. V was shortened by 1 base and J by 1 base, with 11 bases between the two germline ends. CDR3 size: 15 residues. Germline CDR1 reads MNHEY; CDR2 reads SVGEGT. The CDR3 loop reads CASSYCGGPSYEQYF. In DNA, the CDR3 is TGTGCCAGCAGTTACTGTGGCGGACCTTCCTACGAGCAGTACTTC.

The CDR3 spells CASRTGTGVYEQYF. The CDR3 region has the DNA TGTGCCAGCAGAACCGGGACAGGGGTCTACGAGCAGTACTTC. The chain couples TRBV6-5 to TRBJ2-7; TRBD1 aligns across 10 bases. Looked up from germline, CDR1 is MNHEY and CDR2 is SVGAGI. This CDR3 comprises 14 residues. The trim removed 6 bases at V and 3 bases at J, leaving 5 bases unmatched.

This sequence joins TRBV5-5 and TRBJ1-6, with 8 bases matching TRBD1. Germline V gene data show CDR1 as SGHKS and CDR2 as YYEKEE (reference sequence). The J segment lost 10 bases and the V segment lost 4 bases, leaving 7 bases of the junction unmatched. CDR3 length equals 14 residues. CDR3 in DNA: TGTGCCAGCAGCCAACGGGACAGGACCTCACCCCTCCACTTT. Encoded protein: CASSQRDRTSPLHF.

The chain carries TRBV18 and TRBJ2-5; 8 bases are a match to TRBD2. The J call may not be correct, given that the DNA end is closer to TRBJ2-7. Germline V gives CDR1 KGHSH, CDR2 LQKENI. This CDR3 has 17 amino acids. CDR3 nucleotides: TGTGCCAGCTCACGTACTCGGACTGGCGGGAGGATAGACGAGCAGTACTTC. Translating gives CASSRTRTGGRIDEQYF.

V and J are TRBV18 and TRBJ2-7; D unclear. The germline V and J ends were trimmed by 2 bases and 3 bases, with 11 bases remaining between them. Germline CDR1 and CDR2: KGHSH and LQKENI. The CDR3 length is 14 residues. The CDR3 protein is CASSPEAQSYEQYF. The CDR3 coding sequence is TGTGCCAGCTCACCAGAGGCACAGAGCTACGAGCAGTACTTC.

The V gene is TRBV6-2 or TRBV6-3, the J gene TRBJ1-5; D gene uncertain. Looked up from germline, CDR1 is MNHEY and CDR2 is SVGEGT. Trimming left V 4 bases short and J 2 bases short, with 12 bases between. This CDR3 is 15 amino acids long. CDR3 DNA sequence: TGTGCCAGCAGTTCCCGCGGCGAGGGCAATCAGCCCCAGCATTTT. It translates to CASSSRGEGNQPQHF.

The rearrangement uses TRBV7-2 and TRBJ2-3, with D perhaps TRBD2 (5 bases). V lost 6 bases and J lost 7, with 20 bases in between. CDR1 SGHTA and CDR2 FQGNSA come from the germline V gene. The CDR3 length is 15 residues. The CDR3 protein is CASSSGAGGQYTQYF. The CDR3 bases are TGTGCCAGCAGTTCCGGAGCCGGCGGGCAGTATACGCAGTATTTT.

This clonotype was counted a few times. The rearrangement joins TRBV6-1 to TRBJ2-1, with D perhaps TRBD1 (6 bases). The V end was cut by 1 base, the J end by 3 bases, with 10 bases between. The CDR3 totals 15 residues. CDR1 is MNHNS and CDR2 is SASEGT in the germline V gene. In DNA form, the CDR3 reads TGTGCCAGCAGTGAAGGGACAGAGAGCTACAATGAGCAGTTCTTC. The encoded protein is CASSEGTESYNEQFF.

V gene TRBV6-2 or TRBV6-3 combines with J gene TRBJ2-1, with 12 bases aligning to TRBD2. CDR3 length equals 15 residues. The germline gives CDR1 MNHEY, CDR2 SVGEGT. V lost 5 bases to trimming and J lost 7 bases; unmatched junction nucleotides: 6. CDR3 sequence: CASSPSTSGSNEQFF. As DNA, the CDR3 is TGTGCCAGCAGTCCCTCGACTAGCGGGAGTAATGAGCAGTTCTTC.

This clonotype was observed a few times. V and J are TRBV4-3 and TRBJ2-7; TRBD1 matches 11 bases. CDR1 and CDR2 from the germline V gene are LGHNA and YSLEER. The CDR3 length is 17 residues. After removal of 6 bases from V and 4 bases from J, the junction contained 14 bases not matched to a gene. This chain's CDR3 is CASRGLGRTGGSYEQYF. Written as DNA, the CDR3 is TGCGCCAGCAGGGGCTTAGGTCGGACAGGGGGCTCGTACGAGCAGTACTTC.

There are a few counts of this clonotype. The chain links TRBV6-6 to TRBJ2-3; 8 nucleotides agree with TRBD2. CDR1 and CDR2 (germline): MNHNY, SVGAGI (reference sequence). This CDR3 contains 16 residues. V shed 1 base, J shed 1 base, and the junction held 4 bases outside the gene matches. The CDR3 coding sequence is TGTGCCAGCAGTTACTGGGCCGGGAGGGGCACAGATACGCAGTATTTT. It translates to CASSYWAGRGTDTQYF.

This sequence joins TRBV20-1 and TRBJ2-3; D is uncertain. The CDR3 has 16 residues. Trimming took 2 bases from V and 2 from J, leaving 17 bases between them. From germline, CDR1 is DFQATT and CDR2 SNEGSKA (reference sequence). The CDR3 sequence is CSARRASSFNTDTQYF. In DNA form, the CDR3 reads TGCAGTGCTAGAAGGGCCTCCTCTTTTAACACAGATACGCAGTATTTT.

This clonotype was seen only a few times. The CDR3 protein is CSARTSGTSEQYF. CDR3 bases: TGCAGTGCTAGGACTAGCGGGACCAGCGAGCAGTACTTC. The rearrangement links TRBV20-1 to TRBJ2-7; 11 bases align to TRBD2. The CDR3 sequence is 13 residues long. CDR1 and CDR2 from the germline V gene are DFQATT and SNEGSKA (reference sequence). V shed 3 bases and J 6 bases; nucleotides not matched to a gene: 4.

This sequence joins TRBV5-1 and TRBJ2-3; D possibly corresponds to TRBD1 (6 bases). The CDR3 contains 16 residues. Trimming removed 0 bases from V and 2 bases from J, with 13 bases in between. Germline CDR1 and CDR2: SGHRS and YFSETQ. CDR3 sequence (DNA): TGCGCCAGCAGCTTGGATCTGGGGGCCCCCACAGATACGCAGTATTTT. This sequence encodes CASSLDLGAPTDTQYF.

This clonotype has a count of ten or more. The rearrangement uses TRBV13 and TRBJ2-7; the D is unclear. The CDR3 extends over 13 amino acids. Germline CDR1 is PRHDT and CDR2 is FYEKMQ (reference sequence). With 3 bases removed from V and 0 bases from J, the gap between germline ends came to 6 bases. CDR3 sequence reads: CASSFQSSYEQYF. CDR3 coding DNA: TGTGCCAGCAGCTTCCAAAGCTCCTACGAGCAGTACTTC.

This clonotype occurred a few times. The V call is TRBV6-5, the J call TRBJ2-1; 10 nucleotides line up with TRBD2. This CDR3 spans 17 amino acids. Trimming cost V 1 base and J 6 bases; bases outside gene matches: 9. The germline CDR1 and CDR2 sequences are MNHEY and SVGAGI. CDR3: CASSYFPSGSSGNEQFF. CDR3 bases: TGTGCCAGCAGTTACTTCCCTAGCGGGAGTTCGGGCAATGAGCAGTTCTTC.

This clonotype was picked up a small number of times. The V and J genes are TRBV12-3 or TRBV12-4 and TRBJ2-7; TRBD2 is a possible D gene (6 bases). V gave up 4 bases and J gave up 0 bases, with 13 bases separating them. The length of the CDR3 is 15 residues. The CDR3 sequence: CASSSVAGFSYEQYF. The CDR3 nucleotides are TGTGCCAGCAGTTCCGTGGCGGGGTTCTCCTACGAGCAGTACTTC.

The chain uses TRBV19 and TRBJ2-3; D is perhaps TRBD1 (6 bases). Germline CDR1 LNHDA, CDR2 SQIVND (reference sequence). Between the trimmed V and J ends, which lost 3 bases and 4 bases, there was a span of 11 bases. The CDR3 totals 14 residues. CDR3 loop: CASSIKRGSDTQYF. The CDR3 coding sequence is TGTGCCAGTAGTATCAAAAGGGGGTCAGATACGCAGTATTTT.

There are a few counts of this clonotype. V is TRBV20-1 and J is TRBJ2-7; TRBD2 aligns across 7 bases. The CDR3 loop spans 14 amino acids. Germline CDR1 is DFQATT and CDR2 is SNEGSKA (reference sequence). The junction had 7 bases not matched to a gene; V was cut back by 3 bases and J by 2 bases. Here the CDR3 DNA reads TGCAGTGCTAGCCGCCTAGCGGAGCCCTACGAGCAGTACTTC. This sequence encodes CSASRLAEPYEQYF.

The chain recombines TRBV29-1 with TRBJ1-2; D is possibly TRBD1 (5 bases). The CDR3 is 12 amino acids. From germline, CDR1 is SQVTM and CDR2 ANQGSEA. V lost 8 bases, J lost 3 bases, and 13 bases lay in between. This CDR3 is CSLRMGDYGYTF. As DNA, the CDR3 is TGCAGCCTCAGGATGGGGGACTATGGCTACACCTTC.

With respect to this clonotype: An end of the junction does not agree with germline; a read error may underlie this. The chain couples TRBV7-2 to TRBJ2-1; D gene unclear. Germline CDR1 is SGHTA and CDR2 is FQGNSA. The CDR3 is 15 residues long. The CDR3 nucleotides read TGTGCCAGCAGCTTAGAGACGAACTCCTACAATGAGCAGTCCTTC. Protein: CASSLETNSYNEQSF.

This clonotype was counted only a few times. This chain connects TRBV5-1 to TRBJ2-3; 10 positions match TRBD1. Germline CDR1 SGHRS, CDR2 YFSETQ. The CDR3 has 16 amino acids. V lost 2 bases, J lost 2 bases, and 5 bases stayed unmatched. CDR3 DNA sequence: TGCGCCAGCAGCTTCTCCGGGACAGGGGCCACAGATACGCAGTATTTT. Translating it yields CASSFSGTGATDTQYF.

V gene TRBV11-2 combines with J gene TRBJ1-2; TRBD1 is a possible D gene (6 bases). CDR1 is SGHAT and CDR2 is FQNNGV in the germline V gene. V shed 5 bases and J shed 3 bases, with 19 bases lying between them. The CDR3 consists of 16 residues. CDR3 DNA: TGTGCCAGCAGCCCCCGGGGGCCAGAGGAAGACTATGGCTACACCTTC. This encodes CASSPRGPEEDYGYTF.

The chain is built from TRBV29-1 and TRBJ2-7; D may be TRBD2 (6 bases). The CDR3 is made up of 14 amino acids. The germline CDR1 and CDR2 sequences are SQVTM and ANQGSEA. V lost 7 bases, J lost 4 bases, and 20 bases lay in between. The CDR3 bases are TGCAGCGCCAAGGGAGGTGGACGGAATTACGAGCAGTACTTC. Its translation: CSAKGGGRNYEQYF.

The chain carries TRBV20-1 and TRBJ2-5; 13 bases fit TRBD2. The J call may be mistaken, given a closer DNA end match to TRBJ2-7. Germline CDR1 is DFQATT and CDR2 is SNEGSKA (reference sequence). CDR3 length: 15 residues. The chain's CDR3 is CSARAGTSGTNEQYF. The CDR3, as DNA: TGCAGTGCTAGGGCCGGGACTAGCGGGACAAACGAGCAGTACTTC.

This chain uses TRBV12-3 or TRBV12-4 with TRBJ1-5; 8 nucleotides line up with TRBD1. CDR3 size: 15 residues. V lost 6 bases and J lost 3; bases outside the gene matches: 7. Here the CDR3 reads CASSFGQGNNQPQHF. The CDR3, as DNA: TGTGCCAGCAGCTTTGGACAGGGCAACAATCAGCCCCAGCATTTT.

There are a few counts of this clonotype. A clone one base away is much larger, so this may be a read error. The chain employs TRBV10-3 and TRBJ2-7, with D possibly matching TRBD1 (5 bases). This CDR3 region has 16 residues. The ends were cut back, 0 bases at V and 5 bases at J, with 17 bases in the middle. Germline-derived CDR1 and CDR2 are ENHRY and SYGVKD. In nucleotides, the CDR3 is TGTGCCATCAGTGAGTCGACTCGTGGGCAGGGCCACGAGCAGTACTTC. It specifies CAISESTRGQGHEQYF.

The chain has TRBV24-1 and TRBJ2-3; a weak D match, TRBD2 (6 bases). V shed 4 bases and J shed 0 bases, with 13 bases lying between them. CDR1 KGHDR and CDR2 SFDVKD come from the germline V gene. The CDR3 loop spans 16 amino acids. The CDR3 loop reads CATSDHKRASTDTQYF. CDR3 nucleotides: TGTGCCACCAGTGACCACAAGCGGGCAAGCACAGATACGCAGTATTTT.

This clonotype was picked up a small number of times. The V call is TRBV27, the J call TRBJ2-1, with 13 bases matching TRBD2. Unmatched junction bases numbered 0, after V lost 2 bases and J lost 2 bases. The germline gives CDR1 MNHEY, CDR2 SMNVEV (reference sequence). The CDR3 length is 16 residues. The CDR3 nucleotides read TGTGCCAGCAGTTTAGGACTAGCGGGAGCCTACAATGAGCAGTTCTTC. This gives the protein CASSLGLAGAYNEQFF.

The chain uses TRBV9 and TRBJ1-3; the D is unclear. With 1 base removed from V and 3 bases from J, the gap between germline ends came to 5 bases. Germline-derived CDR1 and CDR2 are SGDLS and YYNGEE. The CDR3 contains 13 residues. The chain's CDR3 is CASSVSGGNTIYF. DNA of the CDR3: TGTGCCAGCAGCGTAAGTGGTGGAAACACCATATATTTT. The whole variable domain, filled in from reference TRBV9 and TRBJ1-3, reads DSGVTQTPKHLITATGQRVTLRCSPRSGDLSVYWYQQSLDQGLQFLIQYYNGEERAKGNILERFSAQQFPDLHSELNLSSLELGDSALYFCASSVSGGNTIYFGEGSWLTVV.